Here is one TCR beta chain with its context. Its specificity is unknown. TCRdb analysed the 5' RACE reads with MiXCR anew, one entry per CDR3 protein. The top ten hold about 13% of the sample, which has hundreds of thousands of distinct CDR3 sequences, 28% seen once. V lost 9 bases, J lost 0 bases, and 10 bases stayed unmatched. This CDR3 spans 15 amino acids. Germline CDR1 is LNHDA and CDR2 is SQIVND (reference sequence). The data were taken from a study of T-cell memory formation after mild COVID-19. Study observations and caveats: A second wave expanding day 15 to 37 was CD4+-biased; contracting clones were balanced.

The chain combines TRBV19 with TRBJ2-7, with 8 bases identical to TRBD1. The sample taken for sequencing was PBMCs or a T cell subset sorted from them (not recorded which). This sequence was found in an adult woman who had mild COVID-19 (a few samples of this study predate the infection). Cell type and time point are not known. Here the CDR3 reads CARSGQGPSSYEQYF. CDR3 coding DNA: TGTGCCAGGAGTGGACAGGGACCAAGCTCCTACGAGCAGTACTTC.